Listed below are T cell receptor beta chains from one sample, sequenced in a study of T cells in Graves' hyperthyroidism and ophthalmopathy. Using its own MiXCR run on the multiplex PCR reads, TCRdb lists one record per CDR3 protein. Altogether about 130,000 distinct CDR3 sequences are present, around 21% being singletons, with the ten largest covering 65% to 80%. Material: blood. These receptors came from a woman in her fifties or sixties with Graves' hyperthyroidism that later progressed to Graves' ophthalmopathy. Each CDR3 is given with its conserved first and last residue. Fields, in order: CDR3 protein, CDR3 DNA, J gene, V gene, clone size, D gene. A D gene is named only where the DNA matches it firmly. Clone size appears in some rows only: once, few, many, or a class for an expanded clone.

CASSGGTGITDTQYF TGTGCCAGCAGCGGGGGGACAGGGATCACAGATACGCAGTATTTT TRBJ2-3 TRBV28 many TRBD1
CASSVAGTGKVGYTF TGTGCCAGCAGTGTGGCCGGGACAGGGAAGGTGGGCTACACCTTC TRBJ1-2 TRBV12-3/TRBV12-4 . TRBD1
CASSFLRDRPTEAFF TGTGCCAGCAGTTTTCTGCGTGACAGGCCTACTGAAGCTTTCTTT TRBJ1-1 TRBV28 many .
CASSWGLAGGGGNEQFF TGCGCCAGCAGCTGGGGACTAGCGGGAGGGGGGGGAAATGAGCAGTTCTTC TRBJ2-1 TRBV5-1 few TRBD2
CASSSRDGGRDTQYF TGTGCCAGCAGTTCCCGGGACGGGGGACGAGATACGCAGTATTTT TRBJ2-3 TRBV12-3/TRBV12-4 many .
CASSRRMQGGSVYEQFF TGTGCCAGCAGCCGACGAATGCAGGGCGGGAGTGTTTATGAGCAGTTCTTC TRBJ2-1 TRBV3-1 many TRBD2
CATSDLGKTTSGAQETQYF TGTGCCACCAGTGATTTGGGTAAGACGACTAGCGGAGCCCAAGAGACCCAGTACTTC TRBJ2-5 TRBV24-1 many TRBD2
CSAASHAETQYF TGCAGTGCCGCCAGCCACGCCGAGACCCAGTACTTC TRBJ2-5 TRBV20-1 many .
CASSGTTHYEQYF TGTGCCAGCAGCGGGACTACCCACTACGAGCAGTACTTC TRBJ2-7 TRBV5-5 . TRBD2
CASSDGLATQYF TGTGCCAGCAGCGACGGTCTGGCTACGCAGTATTTT TRBJ2-3 TRBV5-8 many .
CSATGQPGTEAFF TGCAGTGCTACGGGCCAGCCCGGCACTGAAGCTTTCTTT TRBJ1-1 TRBV20-1 many .
CASSMGTGNYGYTF TGTGCCAGCAGTATGGGGACAGGGAACTATGGCTACACCTTC TRBJ1-2 TRBV27 . TRBD1
CASSHIDYKQETQYF TGTGCCAGCAGCCACATTGACTACAAACAAGAGACCCAGTACTTC TRBJ2-5 TRBV13 . .
CASTRRTGVGSNYGYTF TGTGCCAGCACCCGACGCACAGGGGTCGGTTCTAACTATGGCTACACCTTC TRBJ1-2 TRBV6-1 many TRBD1
CASSQVFQTQYF TGTGCCAGCAGCCAAGTCTTCCAGACCCAGTACTTC TRBJ2-5 TRBV14 . .
CASRGSTKNIQYF TGTGCCAGCAGGGGCTCAACCAAAAACATTCAGTACTTC TRBJ2-4 TRBV6-2/TRBV6-3 many .
CASSALGAKAQYF TGTGCCAGCAGCGCCTTAGGGGCCAAGGCCCAGTACTTC TRBJ2-5 TRBV28 few .
CAWSPEGGSAFF TGTGCCTGGAGTCCCGAGGGGGGCTCGGCTTTCTTT TRBJ1-1 TRBV30 . .
CASKIRGRGAGNTIYF TGTGCCAGCAAAATACGGGGGCGCGGGGCTGGAAACACCATATATTTT TRBJ1-3 TRBV12-3/TRBV12-4 . .
CAWSRGDYGYTF TGTGCCTGGAGTAGAGGGGACTATGGCTACACCTTC TRBJ1-2 TRBV30 . .
CSVDHGGLAAGASQYF TGCAGTGTGGATCATGGGGGCCTCGCGGCGGGGGCCTCCCAGTACTTC TRBJ2-5 TRBV20-1 many .
CASRDRGSTGELFF TGTGCCTCCCGGGACAGGGGTAGCACCGGGGAGCTGTTTTTT TRBJ2-2 TRBV3-1 many TRBD1
CATSWGSNTGELFF TGTGCCACCAGCTGGGGTTCTAACACCGGGGAGCTGTTTTTT TRBJ2-2 TRBV24-1 . .
CATILGETQYF TGTGCCACCATCCTAGGGGAGACCCAGTACTTC TRBJ2-5 TRBV6-1 few .
CASSPSGLAGIYEQYF TGTGCCAGCAGCCCCTCGGGACTAGCGGGGATCTACGAGCAGTACTTC TRBJ2-7 TRBV3-1 many TRBD2
CASSLAAGFEAFF TGTGCCAGCAGCTTAGCGGCGGGGTTTGAAGCTTTCTTT TRBJ1-1 TRBV7-8 many .
CSAGVGGQGYEQFF TGCAGTGCAGGGGTGGGGGGACAGGGCTACGAGCAGTTCTTC TRBJ2-1 TRBV20-1 once TRBD1
CASSATGTSSYEQYF TGTGCCAGCAGCGCCACCGGGACGAGCTCCTACGAGCAGTACTTC TRBJ2-7 TRBV6-1 many .
CASSSVSVSNQPQHF TGTGCCAGCAGCAGTGTATCGGTTAGCAATCAGCCCCAGCATTTT TRBJ1-5 TRBV2 many .
CASSSDSSGANVLTF TGTGCCAGCAGCTCTGACAGCTCTGGGGCCAACGTCCTGACTTTC TRBJ2-6 TRBV7-3 many .
CASSWDPGTGGYEQYF TGTGCCAGCAGCTGGGACCCAGGGACAGGGGGCTACGAGCAGTACTTC TRBJ2-7 TRBV5-5 many TRBD1
CASSFGLLEQFF TGTGCCAGCAGTTTCGGACTTCTTGAGCAGTTCTTC TRBJ2-1 TRBV12-3/TRBV12-4 . .
CASRREVGTYHEQYF TGTGCCAGCAGGAGGGAGGTCGGGACATACCACGAGCAGTACTTC TRBJ2-7 TRBV2 many .
CASSLVSGRIQYF TGCGCCAGCAGCCTCGTTAGCGGGAGGATTCAGTACTTC TRBJ2-4 TRBV5-1 . TRBD2
CASGTGGTNEQFF TGTGCCAGTGGGACAGGGGGGACCAATGAGCAGTTCTTC TRBJ2-1 TRBV19 few TRBD1
CASSTSRDRNQPQHF TGTGCCAGCAGCACGTCCCGGGACAGGAATCAGCCCCAGCATTTT TRBJ1-5 TRBV5-8 many TRBD1
CASSRRTGGDGYTF TGTGCCAGCAGCCGCCGGACAGGGGGCGATGGCTACACCTTC TRBJ1-2 TRBV3-1 many TRBD1
CASSLVSSDGSSYNEQFF TGTGCTAGCAGCTTAGTGTCCTCCGACGGTAGCTCCTACAATGAGCAGTTCTTC TRBJ2-1 TRBV7-7 few .
CSASRIGGHTEAFF TGCAGTGCTAGTCGTATTGGGGGGCACACTGAAGCTTTCTTT TRBJ1-1 TRBV20-1 few .
CASSPQTGMNTEAFF TGTGCCAGCAGTCCCCAGACAGGGATGAACACTGAAGCTTTCTTT TRBJ1-1 TRBV27 many TRBD1
CATSDSRLAGTDTQYF TGTGCCACCAGTGATTCGCGACTAGCGGGCACAGATACGCAGTATTTT TRBJ2-3 TRBV24-1 many TRBD2
CSGRRGGGADTQYF TGCAGTGGACGTAGGGGGGGGGGCGCAGATACGCAGTATTTT TRBJ2-3 TRBV20-1 . .
CSVTGGGTEAFF TGCAGCGTCACAGGGGGTGGGACTGAAGCTTTCTTT TRBJ1-1 TRBV29-1 few TRBD1
CASSLRGGGPSFAKNIQYF TGTGCCAGCAGCCTAAGGGGGGGAGGGCCTTCGTTCGCCAAAAACATTCAGTACTTC TRBJ2-4 TRBV13 many .
CASSPARTSWEQFF TGTGCCAGCAGCCCCGCCCGGACTAGCTGGGAGCAGTTCTTC TRBJ2-1 TRBV7-2 few TRBD2
CSAGTGGENTIYF TGCAGTGCCGGGACAGGGGGCGAAAACACCATATATTTT TRBJ1-3 TRBV20-1 many TRBD1
CASSFSRGEQFF TGTGCCAGCAGCTTCTCTAGAGGGGAGCAGTTCTTC TRBJ2-1 TRBV7-2 . .
CASSMQRSSTDTQYF TGTGCCAGCAGTATGCAGAGGTCTAGCACAGATACGCAGTATTTT TRBJ2-3 TRBV2 many .
CASSYKQGTYEQYF TGTGCCAGCAGTTATAAACAGGGGACCTACGAGCAGTACTTC TRBJ2-7 TRBV6-1 many TRBD1
CASRFYYALKSDTQYF TGCGCCAGCCGCTTCTATTATGCCCTCAAATCAGATACGCAGTATTTT TRBJ2-3 TRBV4-1 . .
CATSDPRRGMDGYTF TGTGCCACCAGTGACCCTCGAAGGGGGATGGATGGCTACACCTTC TRBJ1-2 TRBV24-1 few .
CASSMPLGSGSANEQFF TGTGCCAGTAGTATGCCTCTCGGTAGCGGAAGTGCCAATGAGCAGTTCTTC TRBJ2-1 TRBV19 . .
CASSQVLGNQPQHF TGTGCCAGCAGCCAAGTTTTGGGCAATCAGCCCCAGCATTTT TRBJ1-5 TRBV3-1 many .
CATSRTGGHGYTF TGTGCCACCAGTAGGACAGGAGGCCATGGCTACACCTTC TRBJ1-2 TRBV24-1 many TRBD1
CASSFGGSWTDTQYF TGTGCCAGCAGTTTCGGCGGGAGTTGGACAGATACGCAGTATTTT TRBJ2-3 TRBV12-3/TRBV12-4 many TRBD2
CASSVALASGTQYF TGTGCCAGCAGCGTAGCTCTAGCGTCGGGGACCCAGTACTTC TRBJ2-5 TRBV9 many .
CAISRLAGRTDTQYF TGTGCCATCAGTCGACTAGCGGGACGGACAGATACGCAGTATTTT TRBJ2-3 TRBV10-3 many TRBD2
CSARGRLESSYEQYF TGCAGTGCTAGAGGCCGACTAGAGAGCTCCTACGAGCAGTACTTC TRBJ2-7 TRBV20-1 few .
CSARGPPPTDTQYF TGCAGTGCCAGGGGGCCCCCCCCGACAGATACGCAGTATTTT TRBJ2-3 TRBV20-1 many TRBD1